The clone carrying this T cell receptor beta chain has ten or more counts. What it binds is not known. MiXCR was used by TCRdb to re-call the PCR reads. The sample has about 35,000 clones; 19% are singletons. The sample comes from a study of metastatic and nonmetastatic thyroid tumors. Overall study: Repertoire data that came from the blood and tumor or nodule tissue of malignant and benign thyroid patients were compared. Overall study findings and caveats: The reported finding was significantly higher TCR beta diversity in malignant thyroid tumors relative to benign nodules, in blood and tumor.

No patient received treatment before thyroid surgery. Sequencing used blood. This clonotype was obtained from a female donor with papillary thyroid cancer or a benign thyroid nodule (not recorded which). Some clones in this sample may be carry-over from other donors' samples.

For the CDR3, the DNA is TGTGCCAGCAGCGCTCTGACTAGCGGGAGTCTGAATGAGCAGTTCTTC. Its protein product is CASSALTSGSLNEQFF. V is TRBV9 and J is TRBJ2-1; 12 bases agree with TRBD2. V gave up 3 bases and J gave up 7 bases; unmatched junction bases: 8. The CDR3 runs 16 residues. Germline CDR1 is SGDLS and CDR2 is YYNGEE.